These 11 T cell receptor beta chains share one sample of origin, sequenced in a study of blood T cell repertoires in COVID-19. The assay was immunoSEQ multiplex PCR, and TCRdb's table has in-frame clones only and misses some. The sample includes approximately 180,000 clones, about 83% of them seen just once. Specimen: peripheral blood. Receptors were obtained from an older person with COVID-19, enrolled during active disease.

The J gene is TRBJ2-5, the V gene TRBV15; TRBD2 agrees at 10 bases. CDR3 size: 16 residues. The germline V gene encodes CDR1 LNHNV and CDR2 YYDKDF (reference sequence). V was clipped by 2 bases and J by 9 bases; unmatched bases: 12. CDR3 protein: CATSRTRSSGGASQYF. CDR3 in DNA: TGTGCCACCAGCAGAACGCGGTCGAGCGGGGGGGCTTCCCAGTACTTC.

This chain connects TRBV6-5 to TRBJ1-5, with 8 bases matching TRBD1. The CDR3 is made up of 15 amino acids. Germline trimming cut 6 bases from V and 2 bases from J; bases unmatched to any gene: 6. Germline V lookup: CDR1 MNHEY, CDR2 SVGAGI. The CDR3 nucleotides are TGTGCCAGCAGCCCAGGGGGCTTGGGCAATCAGCCCCAGCATTTT. This codes for CASSPGGLGNQPQHF.

The chain joins TRBV7-2 to TRBJ2-1, with a tentative D call TRBD1 (6 bases). This CDR3 spans 13 amino acids. Between the trimmed V and J ends, which lost 2 bases and 7 bases, there was a span of 9 bases. From germline, CDR1 is SGHTA and CDR2 FQGNSA. The CDR3 nucleotides are TGTGCCAGCAGCTTACGCAGGGGAAATGAGCAGTTCTTC. It encodes CASSLRRGNEQFF.

The chain carries TRBV18 and TRBJ1-5; D unresolved. Trimming shortened V by 6 bases and J by 7 bases, and 16 bases separated the two germline ends. There are 14 residues in the CDR3. Germline CDR1 reads KGHSH; CDR2 reads LQKENI. The DNA of the CDR3 is TGTGCCAGCTCTTCGGGAGGACGCGACCAGCCCCAGCATTTT. This gives the protein CASSSGGRDQPQHF.

V is TRBV3-1 (or the pseudogene TRBV3-2) and J is TRBJ2-1; no clear D gene. Trimming took 0 bases from V and 8 from J, leaving 8 bases between them. This CDR3 has 13 residues. Germline V gene data show CDR1 as LGHDT and CDR2 as YNNKEL (reference sequence). Written as DNA, the CDR3 is TGTGCCAGCAGCCAAGACATGGCAGATGAGCAGTTCTTC. It translates to CASSQDMADEQFF.

The rearrangement joins TRBV6-5 to TRBJ2-7, with 9 bases aligning to TRBD1. The CDR3 totals 12 residues. V dropped 7 bases and J dropped 7; count of bases not matched to a gene: 5. Germline CDR1 and CDR2: MNHEY and SVGAGI. CDR3 amino acids: CASKQGAGEQYF. CDR3 nucleotides: TGTGCCAGCAAACAGGGGGCGGGAGAGCAGTACTTC.

This clone has a single count. Other DNA sequences in the sample encode the same CDR3. V gene TRBV6-2 or TRBV6-3 combines with J gene TRBJ1-5, with 7 nucleotides matching TRBD1. J was trimmed by 2 bases and V by 4 bases; bases with no gene match: 2. Germline values: CDR1 MNHEY, CDR2 SVGEGT. This CDR3 has 14 residues. CDR3 nucleotide sequence: TGTGCCAGCAGTTTAGGGGGCGGCAATCAGCCCCAGCATTTT. Translated: CASSLGGGNQPQHF.

This sequence joins TRBV28 and TRBJ2-6; D not resolved. Trimming cost V 6 bases and J 2 bases, with 11 bases left between them. Germline CDR1 is MDHEN and CDR2 is SYDVKM. This CDR3 is 15 amino acids long. This chain's CDR3 is CASRRPTAGANVLTF. The CDR3 DNA reads as TGTGCCAGCAGACGTCCTACCGCTGGGGCCAACGTCCTGACTTTC.

The V call is TRBV24-1, the J call TRBJ2-3; D is undetermined. Germline V gives CDR1 KGHDR, CDR2 SFDVKD. The CDR3 is 15 amino acids. V lost 3 bases, J lost 0 bases, and 9 bases lay in between. This chain's CDR3 is CATSDKIGSTDTQYF. For the CDR3, the DNA is TGTGCCACCAGTGATAAGATCGGTAGCACAGATACGCAGTATTTT.

The chain carries TRBV4-1 and TRBJ2-2; D is possibly TRBD2 (7 bases). CDR3 size: 17 residues. Deletions cut 6 bases from V and 0 bases from J, with 17 bases between. Germline V gene data show CDR1 as MGHRA and CDR2 as YSYEKL. This CDR3 reads CASRKGELAANTGELFF. CDR3 nucleotide sequence: TGCGCCAGCAGAAAGGGGGAGCTAGCGGCGAACACCGGGGAGCTGTTTTTT.

A few counts support this clone. This rearrangement joins TRBV6-4 to TRBJ2-3; D ambiguous. V lost 0 bases and J lost 3, with 10 bases in between. This CDR3 comprises 15 residues. Looked up from germline, CDR1 is MRHNA and CDR2 is SNTAGT. CDR3 sequence: CASSDSGGKTDTQYF. The DNA of the CDR3 is TGTGCCAGCAGTGACTCCGGCGGAAAGACAGATACGCAGTATTTT.